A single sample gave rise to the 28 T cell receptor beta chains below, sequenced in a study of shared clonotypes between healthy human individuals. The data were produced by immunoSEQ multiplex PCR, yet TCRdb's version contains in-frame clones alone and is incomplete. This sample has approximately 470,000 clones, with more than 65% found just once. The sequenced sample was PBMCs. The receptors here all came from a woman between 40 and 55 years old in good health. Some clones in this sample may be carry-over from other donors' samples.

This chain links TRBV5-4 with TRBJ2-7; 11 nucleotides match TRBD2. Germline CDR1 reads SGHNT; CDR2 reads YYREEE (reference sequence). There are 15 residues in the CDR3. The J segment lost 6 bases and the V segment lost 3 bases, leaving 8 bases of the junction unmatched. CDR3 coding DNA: TGTGCCAGCAGCTACACTAGCGGGAGCGTCCGCGAGCAGTACTTC. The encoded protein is CASSYTSGSVREQYF.

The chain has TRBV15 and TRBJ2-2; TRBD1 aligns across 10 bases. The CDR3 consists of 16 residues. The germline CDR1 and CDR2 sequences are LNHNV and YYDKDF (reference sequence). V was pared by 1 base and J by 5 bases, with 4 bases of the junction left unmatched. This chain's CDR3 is CATSRGGTGATGELFF. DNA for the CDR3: TGTGCCACCAGCAGAGGGGGGACAGGGGCGACCGGGGAGCTGTTTTTT.

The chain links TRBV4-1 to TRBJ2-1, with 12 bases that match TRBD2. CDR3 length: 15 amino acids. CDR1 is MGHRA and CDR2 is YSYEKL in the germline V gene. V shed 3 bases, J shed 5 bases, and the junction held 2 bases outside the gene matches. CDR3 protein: CASSHRTSGNNEQFF. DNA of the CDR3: TGCGCCAGCAGCCACAGGACTAGCGGGAACAATGAGCAGTTCTTC.

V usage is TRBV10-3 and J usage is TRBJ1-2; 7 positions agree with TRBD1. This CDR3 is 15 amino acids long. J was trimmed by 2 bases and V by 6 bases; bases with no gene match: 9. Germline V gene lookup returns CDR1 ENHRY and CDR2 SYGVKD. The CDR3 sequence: CAISASAGGNYGYTF. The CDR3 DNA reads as TGTGCCATCAGCGCCTCGGCAGGGGGAAACTATGGCTACACCTTC.

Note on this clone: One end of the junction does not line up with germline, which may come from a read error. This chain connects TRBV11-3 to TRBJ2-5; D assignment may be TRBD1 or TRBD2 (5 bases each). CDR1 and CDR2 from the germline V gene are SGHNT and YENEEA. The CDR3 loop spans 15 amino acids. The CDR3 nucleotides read TGTGCCGGCAGCTTAGATTTTGGGGGATTGGAGACCCAGTACTTC. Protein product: CAGSLDFGGLETQYF.

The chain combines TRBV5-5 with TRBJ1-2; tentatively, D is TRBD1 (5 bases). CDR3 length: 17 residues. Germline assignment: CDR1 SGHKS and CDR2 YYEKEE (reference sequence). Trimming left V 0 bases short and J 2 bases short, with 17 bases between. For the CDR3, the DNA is TGTGCCAGCAGCTTGGCCGGCGGGGCAGGGTTCAACTATGGCTACACCTTC. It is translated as CASSLAGGAGFNYGYTF. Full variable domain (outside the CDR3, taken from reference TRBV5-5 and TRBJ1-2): DAGVTQSPTHLIKTRGQQVTLRCSPISGHKSVSWYQQVLGQGPQFIFQYYEKEERGRGNFPDRFSARQFPNYSSELNVNALLLGDSALYLCASSLAGGAGFNYGYTFGSGTRLTVV.

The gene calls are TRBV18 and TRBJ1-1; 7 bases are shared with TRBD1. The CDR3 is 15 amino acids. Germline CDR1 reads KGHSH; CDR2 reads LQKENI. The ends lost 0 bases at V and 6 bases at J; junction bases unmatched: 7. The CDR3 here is CASSPPARGLSEAFF. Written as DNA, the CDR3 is TGTGCCAGCTCACCACCGGCCAGGGGGTTGTCTGAAGCTTTCTTT. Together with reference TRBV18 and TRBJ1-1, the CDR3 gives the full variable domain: NAGVMQNPRHLVRRRGQEARLRCSPMKGHSHVYWYRQLPEEGLKFMVYLQKENIIDESGMPKERFSAEFPKEGPSILRIQQVVRGDSAAYFCASSPPARGLSEAFFGQGTRLTVV.

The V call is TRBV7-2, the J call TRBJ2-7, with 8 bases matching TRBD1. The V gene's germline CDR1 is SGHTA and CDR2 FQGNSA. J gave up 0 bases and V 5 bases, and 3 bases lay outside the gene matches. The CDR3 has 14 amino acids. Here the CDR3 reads CASSVTGDSYEQYF. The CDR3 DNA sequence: TGTGCCAGCAGCGTGACAGGGGACTCCTACGAGCAGTACTTC.

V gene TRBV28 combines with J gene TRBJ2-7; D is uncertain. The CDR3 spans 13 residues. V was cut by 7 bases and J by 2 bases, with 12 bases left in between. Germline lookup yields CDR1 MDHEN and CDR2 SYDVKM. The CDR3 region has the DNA TGTGCCAGCAAGGTCCCCCTTACCTACGAGCAGTACTTC. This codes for CASKVPLTYEQYF.

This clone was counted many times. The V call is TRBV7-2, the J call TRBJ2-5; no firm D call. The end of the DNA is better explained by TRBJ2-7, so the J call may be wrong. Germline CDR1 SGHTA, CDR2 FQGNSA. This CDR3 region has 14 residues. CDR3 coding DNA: TGTGCCAGCAGCTTAGCAGGGTTCTCCTACGAGCAGTACTTC. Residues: CASSLAGFSYEQYF.

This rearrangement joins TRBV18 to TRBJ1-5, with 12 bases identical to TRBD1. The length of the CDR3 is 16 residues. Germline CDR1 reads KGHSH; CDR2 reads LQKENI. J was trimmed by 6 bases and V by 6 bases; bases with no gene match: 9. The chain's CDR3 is CASSTGTGGVIQPQHF. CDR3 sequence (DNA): TGTGCCAGCTCCACCGGGACAGGGGGCGTGATTCAGCCCCAGCATTTT.

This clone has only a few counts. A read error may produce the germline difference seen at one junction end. The CDR3 nucleotides are TGTGCTAGCAGCCCAAATAGGGCTAGCGGAGGAGAGCAGTTCTTC. Translating gives CASSPNRASGGEQFF. This chain connects TRBV7-7 to TRBJ2-1, with 7 nucleotides matching TRBD2. The CDR3 consists of 15 residues. The germline V gene encodes CDR1 SSHAT and CDR2 FNYEAQ (reference sequence). Full variable domain (rest looked up from reference TRBV7-7 and TRBJ2-1): GAGVSQSPRYKVTKRGQDVTLRCDPISSHATLYWYQQALGQGPEFLTYFNYEAQPDKSGLPSDRFSAERPEGSISTLTIQRTEQRDSAMYRCASSPNRASGGEQFFGPGTRLTVL.

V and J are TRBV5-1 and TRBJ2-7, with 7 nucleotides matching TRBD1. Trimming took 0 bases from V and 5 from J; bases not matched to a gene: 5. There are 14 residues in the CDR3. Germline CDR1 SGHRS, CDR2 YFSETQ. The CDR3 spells CASSLDGQDDEQYF. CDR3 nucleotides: TGCGCCAGCAGCTTGGATGGACAGGACGACGAGCAGTACTTC.

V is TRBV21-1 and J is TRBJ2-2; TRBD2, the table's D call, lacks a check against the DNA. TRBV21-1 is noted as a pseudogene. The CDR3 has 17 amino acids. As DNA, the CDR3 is TGTGCCAGCAGCAAATCTAGCGGGAGGGCGGACACCGGGGAGCTGTTTTTT. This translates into CASSKSSGRADTGELFF.

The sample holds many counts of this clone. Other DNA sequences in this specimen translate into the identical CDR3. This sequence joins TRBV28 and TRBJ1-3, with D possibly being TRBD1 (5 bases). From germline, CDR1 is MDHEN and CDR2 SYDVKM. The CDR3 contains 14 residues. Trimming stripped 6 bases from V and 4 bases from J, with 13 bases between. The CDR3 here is CASSNSGSGNTIYF. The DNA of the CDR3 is TGTGCCAGCAGCAACTCAGGGTCGGGAAACACCATATATTTT.

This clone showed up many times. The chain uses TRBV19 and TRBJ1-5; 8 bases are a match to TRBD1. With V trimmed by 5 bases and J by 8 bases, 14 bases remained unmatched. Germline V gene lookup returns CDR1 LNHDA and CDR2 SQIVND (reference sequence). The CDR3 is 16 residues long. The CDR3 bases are TGTGCCAGTAGTCCTCTAATCGATACAGGGGGTAAGCCCCAGCATTTT. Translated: CASSPLIDTGGKPQHF. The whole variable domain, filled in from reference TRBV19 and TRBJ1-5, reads DGGITQSPKYLFRKEGQNVTLSCEQNLNHDAMYWYRQDPGQGLRLIYYSQIVNDFQKGDIAEGYSVSREKKESFPLTVTSAQKNPTAFYLCASSPLIDTGGKPQHFGDGTRLSIL.

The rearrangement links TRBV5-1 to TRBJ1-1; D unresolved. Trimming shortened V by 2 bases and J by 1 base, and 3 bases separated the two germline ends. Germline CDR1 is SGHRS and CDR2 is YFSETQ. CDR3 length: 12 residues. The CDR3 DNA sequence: TGCGCCAGCAGCTTTTCGAACACTGAAGCTTTCTTT. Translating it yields CASSFSNTEAFF.

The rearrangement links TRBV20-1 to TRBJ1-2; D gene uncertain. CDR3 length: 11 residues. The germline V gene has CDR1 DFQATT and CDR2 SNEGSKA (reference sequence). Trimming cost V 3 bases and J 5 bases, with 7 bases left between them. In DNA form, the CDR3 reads TGCAGTGCTAGTGTGAGTTATGGCTACACCTTC. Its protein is CSASVSYGYTF.

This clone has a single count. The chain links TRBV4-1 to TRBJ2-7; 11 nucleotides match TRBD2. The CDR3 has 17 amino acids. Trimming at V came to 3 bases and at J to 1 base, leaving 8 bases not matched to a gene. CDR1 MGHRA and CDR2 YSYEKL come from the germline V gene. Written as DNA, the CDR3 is TGCGCCAGCAGCCAGCCAGCCGGGACTAGCGGTTCCTACGAGCAGTACTTC. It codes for CASSQPAGTSGSYEQYF.

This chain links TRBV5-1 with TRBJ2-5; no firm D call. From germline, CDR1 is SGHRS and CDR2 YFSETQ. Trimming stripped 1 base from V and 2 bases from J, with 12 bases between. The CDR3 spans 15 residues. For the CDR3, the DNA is TGCGCCAGCAGCTTGTCCTCGGCGGTTCAAGAGACCCAGTACTTC. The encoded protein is CASSLSSAVQETQYF.

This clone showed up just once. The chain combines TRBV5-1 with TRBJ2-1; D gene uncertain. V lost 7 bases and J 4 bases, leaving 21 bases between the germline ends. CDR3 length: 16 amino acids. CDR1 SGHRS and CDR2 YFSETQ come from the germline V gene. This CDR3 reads CASSPTPGGIYNEQFF. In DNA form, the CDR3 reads TGCGCCAGCTCCCCAACCCCGGGTGGGATTTACAATGAGCAGTTCTTC.

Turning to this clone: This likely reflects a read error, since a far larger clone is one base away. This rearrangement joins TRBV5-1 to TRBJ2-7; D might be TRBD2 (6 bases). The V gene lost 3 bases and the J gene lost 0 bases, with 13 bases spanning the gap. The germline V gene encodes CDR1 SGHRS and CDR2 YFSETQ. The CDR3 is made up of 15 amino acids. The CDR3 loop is CASSSMGLRSYEQYF. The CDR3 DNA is TGCGCCAGCAGCTCAATGGGACTCCGCTCCTACGAGCAGTACTTC.

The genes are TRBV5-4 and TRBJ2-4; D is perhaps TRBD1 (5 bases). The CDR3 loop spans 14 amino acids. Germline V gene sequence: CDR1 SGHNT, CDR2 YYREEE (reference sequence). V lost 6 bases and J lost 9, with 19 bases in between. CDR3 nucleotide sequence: TGTGCCAGCAATCAGCAGGGCACGCGATCCATTCAGTACTTC. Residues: CASNQQGTRSIQYF.

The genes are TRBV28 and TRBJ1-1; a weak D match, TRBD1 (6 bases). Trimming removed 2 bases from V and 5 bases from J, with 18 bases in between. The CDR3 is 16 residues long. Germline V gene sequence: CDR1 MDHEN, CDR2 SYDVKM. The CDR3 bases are TGTGCCAGCAGTTTACAGGGGTGGGGTAAGAGAACTGAAGCTTTCTTT. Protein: CASSLQGWGKRTEAFF.

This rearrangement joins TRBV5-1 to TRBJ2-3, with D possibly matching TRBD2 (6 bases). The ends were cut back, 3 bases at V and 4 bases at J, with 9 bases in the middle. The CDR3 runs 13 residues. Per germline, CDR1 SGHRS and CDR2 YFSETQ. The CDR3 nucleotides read TGCGCCAGCAGCTACCGCGGGGCAGATACGCAGTATTTT. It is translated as CASSYRGADTQYF.

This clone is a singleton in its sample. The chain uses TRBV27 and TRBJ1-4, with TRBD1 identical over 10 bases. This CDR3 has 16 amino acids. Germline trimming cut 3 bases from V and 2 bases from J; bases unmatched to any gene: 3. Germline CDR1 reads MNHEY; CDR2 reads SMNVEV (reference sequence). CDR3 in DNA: TGTGCCAGCAGTTTCGACAGGGGGCTGACTAATGAAAAACTGTTTTTT. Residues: CASSFDRGLTNEKLFF.

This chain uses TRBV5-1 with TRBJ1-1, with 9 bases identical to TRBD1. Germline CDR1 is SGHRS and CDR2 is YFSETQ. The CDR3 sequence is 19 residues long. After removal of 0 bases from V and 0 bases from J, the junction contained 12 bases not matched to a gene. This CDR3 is CASSLAGPGQGFMNTEAFF. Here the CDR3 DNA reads TGCGCCAGCAGCTTGGCCGGTCCGGGACAGGGATTCATGAACACTGAAGCTTTCTTT.

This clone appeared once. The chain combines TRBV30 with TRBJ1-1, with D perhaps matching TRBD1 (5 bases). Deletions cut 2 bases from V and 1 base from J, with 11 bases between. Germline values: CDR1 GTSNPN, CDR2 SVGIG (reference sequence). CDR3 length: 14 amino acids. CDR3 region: CAWSQRQRNTEAFF. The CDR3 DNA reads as TGTGCCTGGAGTCAGAGACAGAGGAACACTGAAGCTTTCTTT.